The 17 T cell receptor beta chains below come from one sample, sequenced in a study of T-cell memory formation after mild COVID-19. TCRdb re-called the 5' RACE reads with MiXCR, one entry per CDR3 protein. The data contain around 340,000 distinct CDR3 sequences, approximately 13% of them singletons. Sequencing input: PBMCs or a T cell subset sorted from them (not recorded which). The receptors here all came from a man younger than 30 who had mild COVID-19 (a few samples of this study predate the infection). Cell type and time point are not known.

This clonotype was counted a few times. CDR3 in amino acids: CAISDQGYYEQYV. Written as DNA, the CDR3 is TGTGCCATCAGTGACCAGGGATACTACGAGCAGTACGTC. This rearrangement joins TRBV10-3 to TRBJ2-7, with D perhaps matching TRBD1 (5 bases). Germline CDR1 reads ENHRY; CDR2 reads SYGVKD. The V and J ends lost 3 bases and 3 bases respectively, with 9 bases between them. This CDR3 has 13 amino acids.

CDR3 loop: CASSSRGGEAFF. For the CDR3, the DNA is TGTGCCAGCAGCTCTAGGGGCGGGGAGGCTTTCTTT. This chain joins TRBV7-9 and TRBJ1-1; D may be TRBD1 (5 bases). Germline values: CDR1 SEHNR, CDR2 FQNEAQ (reference sequence). The V end lost 4 bases, the J end lost 11 bases, and 14 bases lay between the germline ends. The CDR3 contains 12 residues.

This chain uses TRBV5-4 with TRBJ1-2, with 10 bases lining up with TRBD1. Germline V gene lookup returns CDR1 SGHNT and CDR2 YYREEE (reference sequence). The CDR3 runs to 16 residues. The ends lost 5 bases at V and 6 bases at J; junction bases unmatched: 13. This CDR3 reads CASSPAAGQGSDGYTF. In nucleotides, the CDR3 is TGTGCCAGCAGTCCAGCCGCGGGACAGGGGTCGGATGGCTACACCTTC.

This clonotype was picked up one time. The CDR3 spells CASSLAPGPPGYTF. CDR3 DNA: TGTGCCAGCAGCTTAGCGCCCGGCCCGCCCGGCTACACCTTC. V is TRBV7-2 and J is TRBJ1-2; D gene unclear. Germline V gene sequence: CDR1 SGHTA, CDR2 FQGNSA. Trimming removed 0 bases from V and 8 bases from J, with 13 bases in between. CDR3 length: 14 amino acids.

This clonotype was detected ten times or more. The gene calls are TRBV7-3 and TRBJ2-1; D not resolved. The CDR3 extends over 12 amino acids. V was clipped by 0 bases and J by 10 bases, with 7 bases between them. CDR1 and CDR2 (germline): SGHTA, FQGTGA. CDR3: CASSLTEGEQFF. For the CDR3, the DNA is TGTGCCAGCAGCTTAACGGAAGGGGAGCAGTTCTTC.

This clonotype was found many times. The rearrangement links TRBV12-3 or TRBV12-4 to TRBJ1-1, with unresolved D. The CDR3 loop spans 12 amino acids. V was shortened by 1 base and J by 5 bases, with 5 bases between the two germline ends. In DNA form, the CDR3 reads TGTGCCAGCAGTTTAGGGAGGACTGAAGCTTTCTTT. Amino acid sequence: CASSLGRTEAFF.

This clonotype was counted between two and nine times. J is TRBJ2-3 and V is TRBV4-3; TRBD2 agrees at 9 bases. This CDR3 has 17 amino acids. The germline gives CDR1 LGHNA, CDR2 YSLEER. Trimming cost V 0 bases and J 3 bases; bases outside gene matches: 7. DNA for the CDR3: TGCGCCAGCAGCCAAGATCCCCAGCGGGGGGAGACAGATACGCAGTATTTT. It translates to CASSQDPQRGETDTQYF.

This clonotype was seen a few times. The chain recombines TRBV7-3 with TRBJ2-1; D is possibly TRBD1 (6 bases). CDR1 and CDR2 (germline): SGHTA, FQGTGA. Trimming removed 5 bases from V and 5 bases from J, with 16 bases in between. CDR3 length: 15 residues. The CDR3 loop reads CASSPAGAWDNEQFF. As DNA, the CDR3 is TGTGCCAGCAGCCCTGCAGGGGCCTGGGACAATGAGCAGTTCTTC.

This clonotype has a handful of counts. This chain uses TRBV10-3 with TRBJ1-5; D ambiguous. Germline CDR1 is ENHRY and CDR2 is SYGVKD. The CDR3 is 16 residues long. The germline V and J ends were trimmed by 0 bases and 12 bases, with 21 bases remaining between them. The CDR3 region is CAISESTVEGQVHQHF. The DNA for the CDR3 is TGTGCCATCAGTGAGTCGACGGTGGAGGGCCAAGTCCACCAGCATTTT.

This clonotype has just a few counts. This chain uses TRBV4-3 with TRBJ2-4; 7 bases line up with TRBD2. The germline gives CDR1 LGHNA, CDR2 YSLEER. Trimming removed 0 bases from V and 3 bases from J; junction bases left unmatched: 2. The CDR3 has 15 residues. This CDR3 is CASSQDPGGKNIQYF. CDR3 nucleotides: TGCGCCAGCAGCCAAGATCCGGGGGGCAAAAACATTCAGTACTTC.

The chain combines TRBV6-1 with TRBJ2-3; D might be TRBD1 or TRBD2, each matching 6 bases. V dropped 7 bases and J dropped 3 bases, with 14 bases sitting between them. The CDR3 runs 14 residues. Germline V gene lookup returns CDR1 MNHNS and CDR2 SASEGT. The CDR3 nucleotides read TGTGCCAGCAACTGGGGGGCATCGACAGATACGCAGTATTTT. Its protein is CASNWGASTDTQYF.

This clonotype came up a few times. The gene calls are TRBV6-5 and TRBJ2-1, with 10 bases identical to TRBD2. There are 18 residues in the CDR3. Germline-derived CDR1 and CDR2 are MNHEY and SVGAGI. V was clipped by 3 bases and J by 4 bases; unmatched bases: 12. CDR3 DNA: TGTGCCAGCAGTTATTCGGGAAACTTAGCGGGGGGATACAATGAGCAGTTCTTC. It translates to CASSYSGNLAGGYNEQFF.

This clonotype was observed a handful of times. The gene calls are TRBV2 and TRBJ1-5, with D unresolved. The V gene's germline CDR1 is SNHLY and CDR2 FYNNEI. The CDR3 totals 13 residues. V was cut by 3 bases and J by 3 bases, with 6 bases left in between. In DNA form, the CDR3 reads TGTGCCAGCAGTGATCAACTCAATCAGCCCCAGCATTTT. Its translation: CASSDQLNQPQHF.

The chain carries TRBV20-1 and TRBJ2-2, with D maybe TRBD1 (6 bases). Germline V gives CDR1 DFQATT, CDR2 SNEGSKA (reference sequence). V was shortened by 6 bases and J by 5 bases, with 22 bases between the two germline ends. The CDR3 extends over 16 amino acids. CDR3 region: CSARGTQTAVTGELFF. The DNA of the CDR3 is TGCAGTGCCAGGGGTACGCAGACGGCGGTAACCGGGGAGCTGTTTTTT.

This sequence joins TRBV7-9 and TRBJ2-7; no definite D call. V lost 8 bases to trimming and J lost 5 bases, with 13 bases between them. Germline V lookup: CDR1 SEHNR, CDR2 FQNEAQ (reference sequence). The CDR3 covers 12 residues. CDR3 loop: CASSGYLNEQYV. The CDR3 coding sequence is TGTGCCAGCTCCGGGTATCTCAACGAGCAGTACGTC.

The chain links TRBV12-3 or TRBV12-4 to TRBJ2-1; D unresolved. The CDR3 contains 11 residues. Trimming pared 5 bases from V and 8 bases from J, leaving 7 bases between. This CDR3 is CASSPRYEQFF. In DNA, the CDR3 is TGTGCCAGCAGTCCGCGGTATGAGCAGTTCTTC.

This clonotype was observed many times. The CDR3 DNA is TGCGCCAGCAGCTTGGTAAACAATGAGCAGTTCTTC. As protein: CASSLVNNEQFF. The V gene is TRBV5-1, the J gene TRBJ2-1; D gene ambiguous. The CDR3 runs 12 residues. Germline loops: CDR1 SGHRS, CDR2 YFSETQ. The ends were cut back, 0 bases at V and 5 bases at J, with 3 bases in the middle.